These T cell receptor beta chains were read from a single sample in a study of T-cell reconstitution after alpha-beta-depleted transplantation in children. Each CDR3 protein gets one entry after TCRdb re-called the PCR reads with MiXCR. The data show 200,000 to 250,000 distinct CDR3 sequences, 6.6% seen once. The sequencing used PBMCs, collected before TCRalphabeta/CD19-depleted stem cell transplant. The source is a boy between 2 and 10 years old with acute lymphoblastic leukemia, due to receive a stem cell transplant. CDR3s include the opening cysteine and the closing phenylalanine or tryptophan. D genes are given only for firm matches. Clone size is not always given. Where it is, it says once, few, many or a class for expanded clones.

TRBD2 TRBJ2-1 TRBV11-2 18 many TGTGCCAGCACGGGGACTAGCGGGAGGAAAAGGACCTACAATGAGCAGTTCTTC CASTGTSGRKRTYNEQFF
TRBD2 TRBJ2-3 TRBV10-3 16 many TGTGCCATCAGTGAGCCGAGCGGGAGGGCCCTATATACGCAGTATTTT CAISEPSGRALYTQYF
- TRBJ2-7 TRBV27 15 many TGTGCCAGCAGTCCCCTTAACAGGGTATGGGACGAGCAGTACTTC CASSPLNRVWDEQYF
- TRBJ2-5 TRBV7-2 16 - TGTGCCAGCAGCTTCCCCCTCCTCAGGGTGGAAGAGACCCAGTACTTC CASSFPLLRVEETQYF
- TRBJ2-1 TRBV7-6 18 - TGTGCCAGCAGCTCGACCACCGTGACAGGAAGCTCCTACAATGAGCAGTTCTTC CASSSTTVTGSSYNEQFF
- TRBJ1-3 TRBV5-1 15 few TGCGCCAGCAGCTTGGCTGGGGATTCTGGAAACACCATATATTTT CASSLAGDSGNTIYF
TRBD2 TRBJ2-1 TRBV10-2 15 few TGCGCCAGCAGGCCTACTAGCGGGGGGTGGGATGAGCAGTTCTTC CASRPTSGGWDEQFF
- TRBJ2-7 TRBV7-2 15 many TGTGCCAGCAGCTTAGTCGGGCCAGGGTTGGGTGAGCAGTACTTC CASSLVGPGLGEQYF
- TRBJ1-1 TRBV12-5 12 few TGTGCTAGTCAGGACGCGCGCACTGAAGCTTTCTTT CASQDARTEAFF
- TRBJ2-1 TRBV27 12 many TGTGCCAGCAGTTTATCAGACGGTGAGCAGTTCTTC CASSLSDGEQFF
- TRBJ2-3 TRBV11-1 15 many TGTGCCAGCAGCTTAGATGGGGTTACCACAGATACGCAGTATTTT CASSLDGVTTDTQYF
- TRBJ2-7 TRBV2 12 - TGTGCCAGGGGGGACACACAGTACGAGCAGTACTTC CARGDTQYEQYF
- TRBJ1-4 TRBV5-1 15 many TGCGCCAGCAGCGCACAAGGGGCCAAGATGGAAAAACTGTTTTTT CASSAQGAKMEKLFF
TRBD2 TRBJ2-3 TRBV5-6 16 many TGTGCCAGCAGCCTACTAGCGGGCACTAGCACAGATACGCAGTATTTT CASSLLAGTSTDTQYF
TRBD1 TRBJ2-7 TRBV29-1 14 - TGCAGCGTTGGGGGGACAGCAGCCGTACGGGAGCAGTACTTC CSVGGTAAVREQYF
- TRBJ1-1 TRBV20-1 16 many TGCAGTGCTAGAGACCTTGTCCGTACAGAGAACACTGAAGCTTTCTTT CSARDLVRTENTEAFF
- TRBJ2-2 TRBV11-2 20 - TGTGCCAGCAGCCTAGAAGAATGGGCGGGTAGGGTTGGTGAGGACTGGGAGCTGTTTTTT CASSLEEWAGRVGEDWELFF
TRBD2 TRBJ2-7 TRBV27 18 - TGTGCCAGCAGTTTATCGTTGGCTAGCGGGGGGGTTCCCTACGAGCAGTACTTC CASSLSLASGGVPYEQYF
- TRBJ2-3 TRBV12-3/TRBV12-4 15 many TGTGCCAGCAGTTTTTCGGGGACTGGCTCAGTTACGCAGTATTTT CASSFSGTGSVTQYF
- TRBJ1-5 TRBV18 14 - TGTGCCAGCTCATCCTGGGACATAGATCAGCCCCAGCATTTT CASSSWDIDQPQHF
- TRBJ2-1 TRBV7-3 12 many TGTGCCAGCAGCTTGATCCACAATGAGCAGTTCTTC CASSLIHNEQFF
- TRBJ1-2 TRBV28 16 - TGTGCCAGCAGCCACCCCCTGGTCGGCGAGGGCTATGGCTACACCTTC CASSHPLVGEGYGYTF
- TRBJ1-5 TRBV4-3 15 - TGCGCCAGCAGCCAAGATAGTCAGGGATTTGAGCCCCAGCATTTT CASSQDSQGFEPQHF
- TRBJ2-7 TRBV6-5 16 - TGTGCCAGCAGTTACTCGATGAGTCAGGGACTTTACGAGCAGTACTTC CASSYSMSQGLYEQYF
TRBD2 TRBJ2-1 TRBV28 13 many TGTGCCAGCTTACCTAGCGGGAGACACGAGCAGTTCTTC CASLPSGRHEQFF
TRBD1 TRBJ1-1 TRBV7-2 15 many TGTGCCAGCAGCTCATCATCAGGGGGCAGGACTGAAGCTTTCTTT CASSSSSGGRTEAFF
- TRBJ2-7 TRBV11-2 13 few TGTGCCAGCAGCTCCGTCCGGGCCTACGAGCAGTACTTC CASSSVRAYEQYF
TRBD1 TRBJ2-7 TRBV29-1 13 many TGCAGCGTCGCCGGGACAGGGTTAGCCGAGCAGTACTTC CSVAGTGLAEQYF
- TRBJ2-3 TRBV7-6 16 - TGTGCCAGCAGTATACCACCCTATGGGGGGATGGATACGCAGTATTTT CASSIPPYGGMDTQYF
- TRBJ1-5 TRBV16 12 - TGTGCCAGCAGCCTAAACCTGGGGCCCCAGCATTTT CASSLNLGPQHF
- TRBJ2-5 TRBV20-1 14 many TGCAGTGCTAGAGTACCTGCCGGCGAAGAGACCCAGTACTTC CSARVPAGEETQYF
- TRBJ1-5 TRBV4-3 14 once TGCGCCAGCAGCCAGTCGGGGGGTCGCTCGCCCCAGCATTTT CASSQSGGRSPQHF
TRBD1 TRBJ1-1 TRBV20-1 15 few TGCAGTGCTAGAGTTCTAGGGGGCGTGAACACTGAAGCTTTCTTT CSARVLGGVNTEAFF
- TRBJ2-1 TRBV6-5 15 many TGTGCCAGCACTCCCGGTCTCCAGGGTTACAATGAGCAGTTCTTC CASTPGLQGYNEQFF
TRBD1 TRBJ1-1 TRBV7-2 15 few TGTGCCAGCAGAGTCATCGGGACAGCTAACACTGAAGCTTTCTTT CASRVIGTANTEAFF
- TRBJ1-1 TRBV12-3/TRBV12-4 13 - TGTGCCAGCAGTTTAGAAGGTTTGGCTGGGGCTTTCTTT CASSLEGLAGAFF
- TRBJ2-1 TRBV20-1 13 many TGCAGTGCCCGGACAGTCGGTGGGAATGAGCAGTTCTTC CSARTVGGNEQFF
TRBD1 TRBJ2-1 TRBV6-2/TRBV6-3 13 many TGTGCCAGCAGTTTCGGACAGGGAATGGAGCAGTTCTTC CASSFGQGMEQFF
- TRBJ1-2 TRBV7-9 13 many TGTGCCAGCAGCGGATCCAGGGGCGATGGCTACACCTTC CASSGSRGDGYTF
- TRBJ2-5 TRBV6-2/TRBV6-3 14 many TGTGCCAGCAGTTACAGAACGGGGCGGGAGACCCAGTACTTC CASSYRTGRETQYF
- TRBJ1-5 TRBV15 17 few TGTGCCACCAGCAGAGATAGACCCAGGGGAAACAATCAGCCCCAGCATTTT CATSRDRPRGNNQPQHF
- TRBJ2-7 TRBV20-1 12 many TGCAGTGCGAACCCGGACTCCTACGAGCAGTACTTC CSANPDSYEQYF
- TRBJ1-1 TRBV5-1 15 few TGCGCCAGCAGCTTGGCCCGGATTGGGGACACTGAAGCTTTCTTT CASSLARIGDTEAFF
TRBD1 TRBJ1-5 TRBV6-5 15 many TGTGCCAGCAGTTACTCGAAGGGGGCGAAACAGCCCCAGCATTTT CASSYSKGAKQPQHF
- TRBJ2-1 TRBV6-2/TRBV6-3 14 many TGTGCCAGCAGTTACGGGGGGGCTTTGAATGAGCAGTTCTTC CASSYGGALNEQFF
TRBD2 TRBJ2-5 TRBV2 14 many TGTGCCAGGACTAGCGGGGGAAATCAAGAGACCCAGTACTTC CARTSGGNQETQYF
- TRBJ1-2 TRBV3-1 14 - TGTGCCAGCAGCCAAGCCGACAGGCGCTATGGCTACACCTTC CASSQADRRYGYTF
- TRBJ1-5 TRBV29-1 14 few TGCAGCGTTGAAGTTGACGGCTACAATCAGCCCCAGCATTTT CSVEVDGYNQPQHF
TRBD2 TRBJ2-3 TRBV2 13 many TGTGGAACCGGGACAAGCGGGGGAGATACGCAGTATTTT CGTGTSGGDTQYF
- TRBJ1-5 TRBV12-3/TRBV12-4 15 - TGTGCCAGCAGTTTCGAATTTTATAGCAATCAGCCCCAGCATTTT CASSFEFYSNQPQHF
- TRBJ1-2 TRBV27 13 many TGTGCCAGCAGTTTAAGGCAGGGGTATGGCTACACCTTC CASSLRQGYGYTF